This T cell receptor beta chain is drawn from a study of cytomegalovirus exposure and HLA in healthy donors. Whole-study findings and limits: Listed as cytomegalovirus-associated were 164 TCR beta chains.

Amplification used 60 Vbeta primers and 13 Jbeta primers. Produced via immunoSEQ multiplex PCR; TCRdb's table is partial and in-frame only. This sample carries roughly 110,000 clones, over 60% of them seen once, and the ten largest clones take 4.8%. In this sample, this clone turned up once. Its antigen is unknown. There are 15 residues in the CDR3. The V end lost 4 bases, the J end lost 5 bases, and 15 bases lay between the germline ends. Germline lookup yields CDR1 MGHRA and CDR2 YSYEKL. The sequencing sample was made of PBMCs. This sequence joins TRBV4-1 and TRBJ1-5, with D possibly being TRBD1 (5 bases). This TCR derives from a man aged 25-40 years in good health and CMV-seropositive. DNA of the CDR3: TGCGCCAGCAGCCGGGAAGACAGATCGGATCAGCCCCAGCATTTT. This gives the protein CASSREDRSDQPQHF.